What follows is one T cell receptor (beta chain) and its context. Authors' data handling: Researchers report that nucleated cell counts were estimated from reference gene primer amplification. The table came from immunoSEQ multiplex PCR; TCRdb's copy has only in-frame clones and leaves some out. V and J calls and clone size are as listed in that table; D and trimming were resolved from the DNA. The repertoire holds some 97,000 clones, with about nine tenths as singletons. This entry belongs to a study of blood T cell repertoires in COVID-19. About the research overall: The samples span acute and convalescent COVID-19 from the United States, Italy and Spain. T cells, B-cell-depleted T cells, or PBMCs provided the cDNA or gDNA that served as material.

The CDR3 consists of 16 residues. V was cut by 2 bases and J by 2 bases, with 15 bases left in between. The germline V gene encodes CDR1 MNHEY and CDR2 SVGAGI. Source material: peripheral blood. This chain links TRBV6-5 with TRBJ1-1; D is possibly TRBD1 (6 bases). This TCR was recovered from a man aged 45-65 years with acute or convalescent COVID-19. The CDR3 loop is CASSYGAGQTNTEAFF. For the CDR3, the DNA is TGTGCCAGCAGTTACGGGGCTGGACAGACTAACACTGAAGCTTTCTTT.